The 25 T cell receptor beta chains below were found in one sample sequenced in a study of shared clonotypes between healthy human individuals. Naive CD8 cells lacked CD45RO and underwent positive selection for CCR7, leaving out terminally differentiated effector memory CD45RA+ cells. The method was immunoSEQ multiplex PCR; TCRdb's version includes in-frame clones alone and lacks a portion of them. This table has hundreds of thousands of clones, 95% to 97% appearing once. The sequenced sample consisted of naive CD8+ T cells sorted from blood. These receptors were obtained from a woman aged 25 to 45 in good health.

The chain couples TRBV2 to TRBJ2-2; D remains unclear. The CDR3 spans 18 residues. In germline, CDR1 is SNHLY, CDR2 FYNNEI. V lost 1 base and J 1 base, leaving 16 bases between the germline ends. The CDR3 reads CASSEGAVRSRNTGELFF. For the CDR3, the DNA is TGTGCCAGCAGTGAAGGGGCAGTCAGGTCGCGGAACACCGGGGAGCTGTTTTTT.

Comment on this clone: This same CDR3 is encoded by further DNA sequences in the sample. The rearrangement joins TRBV28 to TRBJ1-5; no definite D call. Germline values: CDR1 MDHEN, CDR2 SYDVKM. The CDR3 is made up of 14 amino acids. With 3 bases removed from V and 2 bases from J, the gap between germline ends came to 8 bases. The chain's CDR3 is CASSFRGGNQPQHF. CDR3 nucleotides: TGTGCCAGCAGTTTCCGGGGTGGCAATCAGCCCCAGCATTTT.

Worth noting for this clone: Different DNA sequences within this sample yield the same CDR3. The V call is TRBV29-1, the J call TRBJ2-5, with unresolved D. The DNA end is more similar to TRBJ2-7, so the J call may be wrong. This CDR3 has 11 residues. Germline V lookup: CDR1 SQVTM, CDR2 ANQGSEA. This CDR3 reads CSVEVGYEQYF. Written as DNA, the CDR3 is TGCAGCGTTGAAGTGGGGTACGAGCAGTACTTC.

This rearrangement joins TRBV21-1 to TRBJ2-7; no check of the table's D call, TRBD2, against the DNA was made. TRBV21-1 is reported as a pseudogene. This CDR3 contains 14 residues. CDR3 coding DNA: TGTGCCAGCAGCGAGCCGAAGTGTACGTACGAGCAGTACTTC. Translating gives CASSEPKCTYEQYF.

The genes are TRBV4-2 and TRBJ2-3, with 14 bases identical to TRBD2. Germline trimming cut 3 bases from V and 0 bases from J; bases unmatched to any gene: 8. This CDR3 spans 19 amino acids. Germline V gene lookup returns CDR1 LGHNA and CDR2 YNFKEQ. The CDR3: CASSQGLAGEDSSTDTQYF. In DNA form, the CDR3 reads TGTGCCAGCAGCCAGGGACTAGCGGGGGAAGATTCTAGCACAGATACGCAGTATTTT.

The gene calls are TRBV27 and TRBJ2-5, with 7 nucleotides matching TRBD1. The J call may be incorrect, as the DNA end agrees better with TRBJ2-7. Germline CDR1 MNHEY, CDR2 SMNVEV (reference sequence). The CDR3 totals 13 residues. In DNA form, the CDR3 reads TGTGCCAGCAGTCCCCGCAGGGGGTACGAGCAGTACTTC. It translates to CASSPRRGYEQYF.

The CDR3 is CASSLVWGSYNEQFF. CDR3 sequence (DNA): TGTGCCAGCAGCTTAGTTTGGGGCTCCTACAATGAGCAGTTCTTC. J is TRBJ2-1 and V is TRBV7-9; no clear D. Germline V gene sequence: CDR1 SEHNR, CDR2 FQNEAQ (reference sequence). The CDR3 length is 15 residues. Trimming took 1 base from V and 0 from J, leaving 7 bases between them.

The rearrangement uses TRBV27 and TRBJ2-7; D is unresolved. The V and J ends lost 5 bases and 5 bases respectively, with 10 bases between them. Germline-derived CDR1 and CDR2 are MNHEY and SMNVEV (reference sequence). The CDR3 is 12 amino acids. The DNA for the CDR3 is TGTGCCAGCAGTACTTATGGGCACGAGCAGTACTTC. This translates into CASSTYGHEQYF.

The chain has TRBV4-1 and TRBJ1-5; D remains unclear. Germline V gives CDR1 MGHRA, CDR2 YSYEKL. The V and J ends lost 4 bases and 2 bases respectively, with 12 bases between them. The CDR3 sequence is 15 residues long. The CDR3 DNA sequence: TGCGCCAGCAGCCCTTTCGGTCAGGGCAATCAGCCCCAGCATTTT. Translating gives CASSPFGQGNQPQHF.

The V call is TRBV11-2, the J call TRBJ2-7, with 14 bases aligning to TRBD2. Germline loops: CDR1 SGHAT, CDR2 FQNNGV. The CDR3 runs 14 residues. The J segment lost 6 bases and the V segment lost 5 bases, leaving 3 bases of the junction unmatched. The CDR3 is CASSPGTSGSEQYF. The CDR3 DNA is TGTGCCAGCAGCCCGGGGACTAGCGGGAGCGAGCAGTACTTC.

The CDR3 region has the DNA TGTGCCAGCAGTCCGTCGTTCGGGCAAAACTCCTACGAGCAGTACTTC. It translates to CASSPSFGQNSYEQYF. V usage is TRBV6-6 and J usage is TRBJ2-7; D unresolved. With 5 bases removed from V and 0 bases from J, the gap between germline ends came to 17 bases. Germline V gives CDR1 MNHNY, CDR2 SVGAGI (reference sequence). The CDR3 runs 16 residues.

This chain connects TRBV5-6 to TRBJ2-7, with 14 bases aligning to TRBD2. CDR3 size: 15 residues. After removal of 3 bases from V and 6 bases from J, the junction contained 5 bases not matched to a gene. Germline CDR1 and CDR2: SGHDT and YYEEEE. The CDR3 loop is CASSSGLAGALEQYF. The DNA for the CDR3 is TGTGCCAGCAGCTCGGGACTAGCGGGAGCTCTCGAGCAGTACTTC.

The chain recombines TRBV5-6 with TRBJ2-5; no reliable D call. V shed 2 bases and J shed 2 bases, with 13 bases lying between them. CDR3 size: 15 residues. Germline CDR1 and CDR2: SGHDT and YYEEEE. CDR3 in amino acids: CASSFEIGKQETQYF. CDR3 DNA sequence: TGTGCCAGCAGCTTTGAGATAGGGAAGCAAGAGACCCAGTACTTC.

This rearrangement joins TRBV5-4 to TRBJ1-5, with D unclear. CDR3 length equals 14 residues. The germline gives CDR1 SGHNT, CDR2 YYREEE (reference sequence). The V end lost 4 bases, the J end lost 5 bases, and 13 bases lay between the germline ends. As DNA, the CDR3 is TGTGCCAGCAGCGGGGTCACAGTCCATCAGCCCCAGCATTTT. It translates to CASSGVTVHQPQHF.

The gene calls are TRBV5-1 and TRBJ2-1; D is ambiguous. V was clipped by 0 bases and J by 8 bases, with 9 bases between them. CDR3 length equals 13 residues. Germline V gene data show CDR1 as SGHRS and CDR2 as YFSETQ. CDR3 amino acids: CASSLENGDEQFF. The CDR3 DNA sequence: TGCGCCAGCAGCTTGGAAAATGGTGATGAGCAGTTCTTC.

The chain links TRBV29-1 to TRBJ2-1; D not resolved. With 5 bases removed from V and 5 bases from J, the gap between germline ends came to 7 bases. The CDR3 is 11 amino acids. The germline gives CDR1 SQVTM, CDR2 ANQGSEA. This CDR3 reads CSVRLNNEQFF. The DNA of the CDR3 is TGCAGCGTTCGTTTAAACAATGAGCAGTTCTTC.

The V and J genes are TRBV7-8 and TRBJ2-7; D assignment may be TRBD1 or TRBD2 (5 bases each). The CDR3 runs to 20 residues. With 5 bases removed from V and 4 bases from J, the gap between germline ends came to 33 bases. CDR1 and CDR2 (germline): SGHVS, FQNEAQ. As DNA, the CDR3 is TGTGCCAGCAGCCCGGACGAGATGCAGAGTTGGGACCACACAATTTACGAGCAGTACTTC. Its protein is CASSPDEMQSWDHTIYEQYF. The full variable domain, in which reference TRBV7-8 and TRBJ2-7 provide the parts outside the CDR3, is GAGVSQSPRYKVAKRGQDVALRCDPISGHVSLFWYQQALGQGPEFLTYFQNEAQLDKSGLPSDRFFAERPEGSVSTLKIQRTQQEDSAVYLCASSPDEMQSWDHTIYEQYFGPGTRLTVT.

This chain links TRBV6-5 with TRBJ1-2; D is unresolved. V dropped 5 bases and J dropped 7 bases, with 14 bases sitting between them. This CDR3 has 13 residues. Germline lookup yields CDR1 MNHEY and CDR2 SVGAGI. As DNA, the CDR3 is TGTGCCAGCAGTCCGACCCTACGATCTGGCTACACCTTC. Its protein product is CASSPTLRSGYTF.

The chain is built from TRBV27 and TRBJ2-7; TRBD2 is a possible D gene (6 bases). Trimming cost V 4 bases and J 0 bases, with 10 bases left between them. The CDR3 spans 14 residues. CDR1 MNHEY and CDR2 SMNVEV come from the germline V gene (reference sequence). For the CDR3, the DNA is TGTGCCAGCAGTTGGCGGGGAAGCTCCTACGAGCAGTACTTC. Translating gives CASSWRGSSYEQYF.

The V and J genes are TRBV7-9 and TRBJ2-1, with D unclear. Germline loops: CDR1 SEHNR, CDR2 FQNEAQ (reference sequence). With 2 bases removed from V and 6 bases from J, the gap between germline ends came to 8 bases. This CDR3 spans 13 amino acids. CDR3 DNA sequence: TGTGCCAGCAGCTTACAGATATCCAATGAGCAGTTCTTC. This codes for CASSLQISNEQFF.

The V and J genes are TRBV7-9 and TRBJ2-5; D tentatively fits TRBD1 or TRBD2 (5 bases each). Trimming removed 7 bases at V and 1 base at J, with 13 bases between. The CDR3 has 14 amino acids. CDR1 and CDR2 (germline): SEHNR, FQNEAQ (reference sequence). CDR3 nucleotide sequence: TGTGCCAGCAACACAGCCGGGACCCAAGAGACCCAGTACTTC. It is translated as CASNTAGTQETQYF.

V and J are TRBV27 and TRBJ2-7; TRBD1 matches at 8 bases. The V and J ends lost 2 bases and 4 bases, in that order; junction bases with no gene match: 4. Germline V lookup: CDR1 MNHEY, CDR2 SMNVEV (reference sequence). The CDR3 sequence is 14 residues long. The CDR3 loop is CASSLQGAKYEQYF. In DNA form, the CDR3 reads TGTGCCAGCAGTTTACAGGGGGCCAAGTACGAGCAGTACTTC.

The chain uses TRBV5-1 and TRBJ1-1; a possible D gene is TRBD1 (5 bases). Germline V lookup: CDR1 SGHRS, CDR2 YFSETQ. The CDR3 extends over 15 amino acids. Trimming shortened V by 0 bases and J by 2 bases, and 11 bases separated the two germline ends. The CDR3 DNA reads TGCGCCAGCAGCTTGGATGGGGGAATTAACACTGAAGCTTTCTTT. Protein: CASSLDGGINTEAFF.

The count of this clone is one. The rearrangement joins TRBV11-2 to TRBJ1-5, with D possibly being TRBD1 (6 bases). V was trimmed by 3 bases and J by 6 bases, leaving 12 bases between them. The CDR3 has 14 residues. Germline loops: CDR1 SGHAT, CDR2 FQNNGV. Here the CDR3 DNA reads TGTGCCAGCAGCTTGGAGGGGGTTTTTCAGCCCCAGCATTTT. Encoded protein: CASSLEGVFQPQHF.

V is TRBV25-1 and J is TRBJ2-1; D not certain. CDR1 MGHDK and CDR2 SYGVNS come from the germline V gene. Trimming took 3 bases from V and 7 from J, leaving 10 bases between them. The CDR3 consists of 13 residues. DNA of the CDR3: TGTGCCAGCAGTGATCCGACGGGTAATGAGCAGTTCTTC. It is translated as CASSDPTGNEQFF.